This T cell receptor (beta chain) originates from a study of blood T cell repertoires in COVID-19. Per the original methods: Reference gene primers were amplified, and this amplification served to estimate nucleated cell counts. Method: immunoSEQ multiplex PCR; TCRdb's copy keeps in-frame clones and lacks some. Clone size and V and J calls were adopted from that table, with D and trimming inferred from the DNA. The sample includes approximately 51,000 clones, about 90% of them seen just once. This clonotype originated in a woman aged 80 or over with COVID-19, enrolled during active disease. The sequencing sample was made of peripheral blood.

CDR3 coding DNA: TGCGCCAGCAGCTTGCAGGGGGCGAGAACTGAAGCTTTCTTT. This sequence encodes CASSLQGARTEAFF. V is TRBV5-1 and J is TRBJ1-1; 8 nucleotides line up with TRBD1. After removal of 1 base from V and 5 bases from J, the junction contained 4 bases not matched to a gene. CDR1 SGHRS and CDR2 YFSETQ come from the germline V gene. This CDR3 has 14 amino acids.